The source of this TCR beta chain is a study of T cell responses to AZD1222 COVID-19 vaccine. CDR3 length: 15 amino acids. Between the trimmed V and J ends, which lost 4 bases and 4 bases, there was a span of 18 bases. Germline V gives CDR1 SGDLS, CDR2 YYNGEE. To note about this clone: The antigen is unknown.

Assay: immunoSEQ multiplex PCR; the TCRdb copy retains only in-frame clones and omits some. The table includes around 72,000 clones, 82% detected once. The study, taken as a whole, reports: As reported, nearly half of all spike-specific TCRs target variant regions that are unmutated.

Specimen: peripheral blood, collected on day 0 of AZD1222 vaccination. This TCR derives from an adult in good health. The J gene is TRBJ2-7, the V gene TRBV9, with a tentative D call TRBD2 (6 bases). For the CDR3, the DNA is TGTGCCAGCAGCCCTACTGGGGGGACTCTTTACGAGCAGTACTTC. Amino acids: CASSPTGGTLYEQYF.